The 18 T cell receptor beta chains reported below all come from one sample, sequenced in a study of Ad26.COV2.S vaccination and SARS-CoV-2 variants. The table came from immunoSEQ multiplex PCR; TCRdb's copy has only in-frame clones and leaves some out. The sample holds roughly 320,000 clones, 85% seen once. The sample's treatment: 15 to 20 received Ad26.COV2.S at low or high dose, single or two shots; about 5 received placebo; per-sample allocation not given. The study sampled participants on day 63 after the first vaccine or placebo injection. Source: peripheral blood, taken in a trial of Ad26.COV2.S vaccine versus placebo. The receptors originated from a person between 18 and 65 years old who received the Ad26.COV2.S COVID-19 vaccine or a placebo.

The gene calls are TRBV29-1 and TRBJ2-3, with 7 bases aligning to TRBD2. V dropped 4 bases and J dropped 4; count of bases not matched to a gene: 8. The germline CDR1 and CDR2 sequences are SQVTM and ANQGSEA. The CDR3 has 14 amino acids. The CDR3 reads CSVGLTSAADTQYF. The CDR3 DNA reads TGCAGCGTTGGGCTTACTAGCGCCGCAGATACGCAGTATTTT.

This clone was found once. CDR3 loop: CASSQDPEGAGAYTDTQYF. CDR3 coding DNA: TGTGCCAGCAGCCAAGATCCGGAGGGAGCGGGGGCGTACACAGATACGCAGTATTTT. The chain uses TRBV4-2 and TRBJ2-3, with TRBD2 matching 8 bases. The CDR3 length is 19 residues. V lost 0 bases to trimming and J lost 2 bases; unmatched junction nucleotides: 13. Germline V gene data show CDR1 as LGHNA and CDR2 as YNFKEQ.

The rearrangement links TRBV19 to TRBJ2-7; 9 bases agree with TRBD2. With V trimmed by 1 base and J by 0 bases, 1 base remained unmatched. There are 15 residues in the CDR3. In germline, CDR1 is LNHDA, CDR2 SQIVND (reference sequence). The CDR3 region is CASSIGGGASYEQYF. The CDR3 nucleotides are TGTGCCAGTAGTATAGGCGGGGGGGCCTCCTACGAGCAGTACTTC.

The V call is TRBV10-3, the J call TRBJ2-7; the D gene could be TRBD1 or TRBD2 (5 bases each). CDR1 and CDR2 from the germline V gene are ENHRY and SYGVKD. This CDR3 contains 11 residues. Trimming took 7 bases from V and 7 from J, leaving 11 bases between them. CDR3 DNA: TGTGCCATCAAACGTGAGGGGGAGCAGTACTTC. Amino acid sequence: CAIKREGEQYF.

The rearrangement uses TRBV10-3 and TRBJ2-1; D gene ambiguous. The CDR3 runs 13 residues. Germline V gene data show CDR1 as ENHRY and CDR2 as SYGVKD. The ends were cut back, 2 bases at V and 5 bases at J, with 7 bases in the middle. The CDR3 sequence is CAISEGVHNEQFF. The CDR3 nucleotides read TGTGCCATCAGTGAGGGGGTCCACAATGAGCAGTTCTTC.

The chain couples TRBV28 to TRBJ2-7, with a possible D match to TRBD1 (6 bases). Germline V gene data show CDR1 as MDHEN and CDR2 as SYDVKM. There are 13 residues in the CDR3. Trimming removed 9 bases from V and 2 bases from J, with 14 bases in between. Written as DNA, the CDR3 is TGTGCCAGTCGGACAGCCGCAACCTACGAGCAGTACTTC. It specifies CASRTAATYEQYF.

Only one count was recorded for this clone. The chain has TRBV5-4 and TRBJ1-2, with D perhaps matching TRBD1 (6 bases). CDR1 and CDR2 (germline): SGHNT, YYREEE (reference sequence). The CDR3 runs 14 residues. Trimming removed 0 bases from V and 5 bases from J, with 11 bases in between. CDR3 DNA: TGTGCCAGCAGCTTGGATTACAGGGAGTATGGCTACACCTTC. Translating gives CASSLDYREYGYTF. The variable domain in full, completed from reference TRBV5-4 and TRBJ1-2, reads ETGVTQSPTHLIKTRGQQVTLRCSSQSGHNTVSWYQQALGQGPQFIFQYYREEENGRGNFPPRFSGLQFPNYSSELNVNALELDDSALYLCASSLDYREYGYTFGSGTRLTVV.

This chain uses TRBV5-1 with TRBJ2-3; a weak D match, TRBD2 (6 bases). The CDR3 spans 15 residues. Germline CDR1 SGHRS, CDR2 YFSETQ. Trimming took off 0 bases at V and 5 bases at J, with 13 bases between the two ends. The CDR3 DNA sequence: TGCGCCAGCAGCTTGGTATCGCAGGGAGGAGATACGCAGTATTTT. Translated, it gives CASSLVSQGGDTQYF.

Written as DNA, the CDR3 is TGTGCCAGCAGTGAAGCTGAAGATACGCAGTATTTT. Residues: CASSEAEDTQYF. J is TRBJ2-3 and V is TRBV2; D remains ambiguous. Trimming removed 0 bases from V and 5 bases from J, with 3 bases in between. Germline CDR1 is SNHLY and CDR2 is FYNNEI. The CDR3 consists of 12 residues.

The CDR3 DNA reads TGTGCCAGCAGCCCCGGGCGGGGTGTTAATTCACCCCTCCACTTT. It is translated as CASSPGRGVNSPLHF. The chain uses TRBV3-1 (or the pseudogene TRBV3-2) and TRBJ1-6; D not certain. Per germline, CDR1 LGHDT and CDR2 YNNKEL (reference sequence). This CDR3 spans 15 amino acids. The germline V and J ends were trimmed by 4 bases and 6 bases, with 13 bases remaining between them.

The rearrangement joins TRBV2 to TRBJ2-7, with D perhaps assigned TRBD1 or TRBD2 (5 bases each). The CDR3 has 14 amino acids. The germline V gene has CDR1 SNHLY and CDR2 FYNNEI. Trimming shortened V by 8 bases and J by 0 bases, and 14 bases separated the two germline ends. The CDR3 coding sequence is TGTGCCAGCTTACCGGGACGGATCTCCTACGAGCAGTACTTC. This translates into CASLPGRISYEQYF. The variable domain in full, completed from reference TRBV2 and TRBJ2-7, reads EPEVTQTPSHQVTQMGQEVILRCVPISNHLYFYWYRQILGQKVEFLVSFYNNEISEKSEIFDDQFSVERPDGSNFTLKIRSTKLEDSAMYFCASLPGRISYEQYFGPGTRLTVT.

This clone was seen once. The chain joins TRBV5-1 to TRBJ2-7, with 8 bases matching TRBD1. J was trimmed by 1 base and V by 1 base; bases with no gene match: 1. This CDR3 is built from 14 residues. Germline loops: CDR1 SGHRS, CDR2 YFSETQ. This chain's CDR3 is CASSLRTGSYEQYF. CDR3 DNA: TGCGCCAGCAGCTTGCGGACAGGGTCCTACGAGCAGTACTTC.

To note about this clone: This specimen includes other DNA sequences encoding the same CDR3. The chain links TRBV19 to TRBJ2-3, with unresolved D. CDR3 length: 15 amino acids. V lost 1 base and J lost 0, with 8 bases in between. Germline loops: CDR1 LNHDA, CDR2 SQIVND (reference sequence). The CDR3 loop reads CASSIGAASTDTQYF. The CDR3, as DNA: TGTGCCAGTAGTATAGGTGCGGCTAGCACAGATACGCAGTATTTT.

The chain recombines TRBV29-1 with TRBJ2-3; 14 bases match TRBD2. V trimming: 2 bases; J trimming: 3 bases; junction bases outside the gene matches: 10. This CDR3 contains 18 residues. Germline V CDR1 and CDR2: SQVTM, ANQGSEA. The CDR3 protein is CSVEKTSGGAHGTDTQYF. For the CDR3, the DNA is TGCAGCGTTGAAAAGACTAGCGGGGGGGCGCACGGGACAGATACGCAGTATTTT.

V is TRBV19 and J is TRBJ1-5; unclear D gene. In germline, CDR1 is LNHDA, CDR2 SQIVND (reference sequence). Between the trimmed V and J ends, which lost 5 bases and 5 bases, there was a span of 13 bases. This CDR3 spans 14 amino acids. The CDR3 spells CASSDERLYQPQHF. CDR3 in DNA: TGTGCCAGTAGTGATGAACGCCTATATCAGCCCCAGCATTTT.

This chain joins TRBV6-4 and TRBJ2-1; 9 nucleotides match TRBD1. J lost 9 bases, V lost 6 bases, and 6 bases had no gene match. CDR1 and CDR2 from the germline V gene are MRHNA and SNTAGT. CDR3 size: 13 residues. This chain's CDR3 is CASSVDRGGEQFF. Written as DNA, the CDR3 is TGTGCCAGCAGCGTAGACAGGGGGGGTGAGCAGTTCTTC.

The chain couples TRBV5-1 to TRBJ2-6; 8 positions agree with TRBD1. The CDR3 is 18 residues long. Per germline, CDR1 SGHRS and CDR2 YFSETQ. Unmatched junction bases numbered 10, after V lost 4 bases and J lost 1 base. The CDR3 loop is CASSTKQGDTSGANVLTF. The DNA of the CDR3 is TGCGCCAGCAGCACCAAACAGGGGGATACTTCTGGGGCCAACGTCCTGACTTTC.

Only a few counts were recorded for this clone. The chain recombines TRBV7-8 with TRBJ1-1; D unresolved. This CDR3 comprises 13 residues. Between the trimmed V and J ends, which lost 3 bases and 2 bases, there was a span of 7 bases. From germline, CDR1 is SGHVS and CDR2 FQNEAQ. The CDR3 nucleotides are TGTGCCAGCAGCTTTCTCAGAAACACTGAAGCTTTCTTT. This codes for CASSFLRNTEAFF.